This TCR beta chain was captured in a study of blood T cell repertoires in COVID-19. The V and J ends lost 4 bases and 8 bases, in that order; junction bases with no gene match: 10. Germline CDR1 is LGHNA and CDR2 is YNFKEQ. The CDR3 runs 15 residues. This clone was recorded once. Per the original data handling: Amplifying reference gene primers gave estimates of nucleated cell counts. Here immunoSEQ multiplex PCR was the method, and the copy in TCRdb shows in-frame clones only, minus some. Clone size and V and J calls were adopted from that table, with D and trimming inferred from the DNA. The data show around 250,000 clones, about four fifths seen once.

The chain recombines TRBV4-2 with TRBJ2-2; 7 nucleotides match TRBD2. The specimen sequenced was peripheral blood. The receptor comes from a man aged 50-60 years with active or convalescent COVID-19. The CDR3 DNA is TGTGCCAGCAGCCCCGAGGCAGGGAGGGCGGGGGAGCTGTTTTTT. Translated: CASSPEAGRAGELFF.